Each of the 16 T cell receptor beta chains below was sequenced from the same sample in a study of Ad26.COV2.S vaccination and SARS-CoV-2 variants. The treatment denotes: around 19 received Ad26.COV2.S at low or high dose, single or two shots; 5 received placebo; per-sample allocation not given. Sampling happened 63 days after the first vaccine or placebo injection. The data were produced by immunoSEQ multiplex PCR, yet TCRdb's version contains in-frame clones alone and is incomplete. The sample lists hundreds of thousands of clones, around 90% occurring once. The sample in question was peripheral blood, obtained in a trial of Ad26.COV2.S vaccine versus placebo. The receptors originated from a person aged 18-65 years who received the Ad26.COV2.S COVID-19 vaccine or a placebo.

Here the CDR3 DNA reads TGTGCCAGCAGCCGCGACGGAACCTCTGGAAACACCATATATTTT. This encodes CASSRDGTSGNTIYF. The genes are TRBV7-9 and TRBJ1-3; no definite D call. The CDR3 loop spans 15 amino acids. Germline CDR1 reads SEHNR; CDR2 reads FQNEAQ (reference sequence). Trimming removed 5 bases from V and 0 bases from J, with 11 bases in between.

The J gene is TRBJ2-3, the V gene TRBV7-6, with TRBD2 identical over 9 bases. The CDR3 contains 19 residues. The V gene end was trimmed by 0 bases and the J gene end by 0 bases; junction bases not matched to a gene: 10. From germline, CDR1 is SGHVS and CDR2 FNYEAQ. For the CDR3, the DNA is TGTGCCAGCAGCTTAGCGACAGGGACTAGCCTTTATAGCACAGATACGCAGTATTTT. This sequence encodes CASSLATGTSLYSTDTQYF.

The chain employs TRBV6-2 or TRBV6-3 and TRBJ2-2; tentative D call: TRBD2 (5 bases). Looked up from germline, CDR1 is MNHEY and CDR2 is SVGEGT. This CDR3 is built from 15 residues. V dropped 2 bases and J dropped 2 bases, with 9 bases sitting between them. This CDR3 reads CASSYLAGNTGELFF. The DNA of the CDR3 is TGTGCCAGCAGTTACCTAGCAGGCAACACCGGGGAGCTGTTTTTT.

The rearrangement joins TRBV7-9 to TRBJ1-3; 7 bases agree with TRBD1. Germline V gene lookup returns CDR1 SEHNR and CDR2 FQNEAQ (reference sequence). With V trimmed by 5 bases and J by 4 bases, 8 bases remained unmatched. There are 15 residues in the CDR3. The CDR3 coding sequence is TGTGCCAGCAGCATGTCACCGGACAGGGGAAACACCATATATTTT. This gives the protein CASSMSPDRGNTIYF. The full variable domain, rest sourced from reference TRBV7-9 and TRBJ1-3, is DTGVSQNPRHKITKRGQNVTFRCDPISEHNRLYWYRQTLGQGPEFLTYFQNEAQLEKSRLLSDRFSAERPKGSFSTLEIQRTEQGDSAMYLCASSMSPDRGNTIYFGEGSWLTVV.

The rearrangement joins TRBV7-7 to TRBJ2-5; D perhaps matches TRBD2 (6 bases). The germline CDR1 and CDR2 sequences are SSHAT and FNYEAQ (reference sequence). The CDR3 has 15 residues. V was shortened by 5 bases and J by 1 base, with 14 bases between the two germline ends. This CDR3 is CASSVNLATQETQYF. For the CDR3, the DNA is TGTGCCAGCAGCGTAAACCTAGCGACCCAAGAGACCCAGTACTTC.

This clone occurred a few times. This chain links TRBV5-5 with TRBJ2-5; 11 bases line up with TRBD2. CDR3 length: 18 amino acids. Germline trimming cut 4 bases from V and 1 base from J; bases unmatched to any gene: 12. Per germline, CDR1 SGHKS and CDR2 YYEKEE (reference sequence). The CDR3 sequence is CASSPRSSGRPLQETQYF. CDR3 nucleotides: TGTGCCAGCAGCCCGCGGTCTAGCGGGAGGCCACTCCAAGAGACCCAGTACTTC.

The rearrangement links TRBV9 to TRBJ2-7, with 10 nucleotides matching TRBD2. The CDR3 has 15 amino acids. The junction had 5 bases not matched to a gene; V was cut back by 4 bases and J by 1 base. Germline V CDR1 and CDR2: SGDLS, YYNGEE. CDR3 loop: CASSPSSGSSYEQYF. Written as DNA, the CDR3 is TGTGCCAGCAGCCCCTCTAGCGGGAGTTCCTACGAGCAGTACTTC.

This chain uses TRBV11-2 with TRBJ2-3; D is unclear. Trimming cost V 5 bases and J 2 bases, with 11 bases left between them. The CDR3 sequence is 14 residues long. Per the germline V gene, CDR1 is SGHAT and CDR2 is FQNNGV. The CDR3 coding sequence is TGTGCCAGCAGCCGCAATCACCTCACAGATACGCAGTATTTT. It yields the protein CASSRNHLTDTQYF.

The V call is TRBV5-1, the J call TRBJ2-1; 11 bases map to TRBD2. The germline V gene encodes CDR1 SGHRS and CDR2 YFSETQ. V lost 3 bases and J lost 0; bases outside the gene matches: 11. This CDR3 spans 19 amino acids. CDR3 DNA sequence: TGCGCCAGCAGCTCGGGACTAGCGGTCTTGCTAAGCTCCTACAATGAGCAGTTCTTC. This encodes CASSSGLAVLLSSYNEQFF. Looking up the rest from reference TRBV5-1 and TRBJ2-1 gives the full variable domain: KAGVTQTPRYLIKTRGQQVTLSCSPISGHRSVSWYQQTPGQGLQFLFEYFSETQRNKGNFPGRFSGRQFSNSRSEMNVSTLELGDSALYLCASSSGLAVLLSSYNEQFFGPGTRLTVL.

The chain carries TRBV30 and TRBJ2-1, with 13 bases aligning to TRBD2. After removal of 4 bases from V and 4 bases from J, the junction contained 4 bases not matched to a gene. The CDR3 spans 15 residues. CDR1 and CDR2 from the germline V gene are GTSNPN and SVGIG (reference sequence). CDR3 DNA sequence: TGTGCCTGGAAACTAGCGGGAGGGCCGTACAATGAGCAGTTCTTC. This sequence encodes CAWKLAGGPYNEQFF.

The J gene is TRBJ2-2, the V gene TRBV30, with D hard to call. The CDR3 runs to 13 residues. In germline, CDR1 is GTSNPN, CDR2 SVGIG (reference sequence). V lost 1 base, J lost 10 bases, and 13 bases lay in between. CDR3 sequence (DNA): TGTGCCTGGAGTGCGAAGGGATTCGAGGAGCTGTTTTTT. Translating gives CAWSAKGFEELFF.

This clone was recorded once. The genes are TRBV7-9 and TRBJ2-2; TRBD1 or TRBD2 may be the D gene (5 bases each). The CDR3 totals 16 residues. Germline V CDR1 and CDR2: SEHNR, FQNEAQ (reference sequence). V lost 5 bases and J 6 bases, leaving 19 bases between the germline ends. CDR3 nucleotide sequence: TGTGCCAGCAGCCGGATTGGGACGGCTGAGGCCGGGGAGCTGTTTTTT. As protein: CASSRIGTAEAGELFF.

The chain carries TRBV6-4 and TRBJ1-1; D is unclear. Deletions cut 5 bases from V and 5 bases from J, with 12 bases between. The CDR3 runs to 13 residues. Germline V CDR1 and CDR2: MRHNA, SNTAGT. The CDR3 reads CASSQTLQTEAFF. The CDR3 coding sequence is TGTGCCAGCAGTCAGACACTACAAACTGAAGCTTTCTTT.

The CDR3: CASSESPGLAGAHTGELFF. CDR3 nucleotide sequence: TGCGCCAGCAGCGAAAGCCCGGGACTAGCGGGAGCACACACCGGGGAGCTGTTTTTT. This sequence joins TRBV4-3 and TRBJ2-2, with TRBD2 matching over 14 bases. The CDR3 runs to 19 residues. The J segment lost 3 bases and the V segment lost 5 bases, leaving 11 bases of the junction unmatched. The germline V gene has CDR1 LGHNA and CDR2 YSLEER.

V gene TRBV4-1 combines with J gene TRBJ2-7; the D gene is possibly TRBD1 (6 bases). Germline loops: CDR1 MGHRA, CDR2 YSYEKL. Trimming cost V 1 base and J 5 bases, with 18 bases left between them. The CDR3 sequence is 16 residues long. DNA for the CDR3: TGCGCCAGCAGCCAAGTTCCCACAGGGAATTTCGACGAGCAGTACTTC. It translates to CASSQVPTGNFDEQYF.

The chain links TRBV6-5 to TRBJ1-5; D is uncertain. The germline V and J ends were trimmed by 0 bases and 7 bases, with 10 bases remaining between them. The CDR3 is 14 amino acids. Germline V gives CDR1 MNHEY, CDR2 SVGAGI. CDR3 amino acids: CASSYSGIRQPQHF. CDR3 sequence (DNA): TGTGCCAGCAGTTACTCAGGCATCAGGCAGCCCCAGCATTTT.